These T cell receptor beta chains were read from a single sample in a study of T-cell memory formation after mild COVID-19. Via MiXCR, TCRdb re-called the 5' RACE reads, giving one row per CDR3 protein. The sample holds about 250,000 distinct CDR3 sequences; roughly 14% are singletons and the top ten take 2.1%. Sequencing was performed on PBMCs or a T cell subset sorted from them (not recorded which). The receptors stem from an adult woman who had mild COVID-19 (a few samples of this study predate the infection). Cell type and time point are not known. The CDR3 runs from the conserved cysteine through the conserved F or W. D genes are given only for firm matches. Some rows mark clone size as missing; the rest say once, few, many or name a class of expanded clone.

>TRBJ1-3|TRBV5-5|.|.
CASSDGSGDGNTIYF
TGTGCCAGCAGTGACGGATCAGGGGACGGAAACACCATATATTTT
>TRBJ2-2|TRBV2|.|.
CASSLELGNTGELFF
TGTGCCAGCAGTTTAGAACTAGGCAACACCGGGGAGCTGTTTTTT
>TRBJ1-1|TRBV19|TRBD1|few
CASSPIPGQSNTEAFF
TGTGCCAGTAGCCCTATCCCGGGACAGTCGAACACTGAAGCTTTCTTT
>TRBJ2-2|TRBV9|TRBD1|.
CASSVLSGQGTGELFF
TGTGCCAGCAGCGTGCTGTCGGGACAGGGGACCGGGGAGCTGTTTTTT
>TRBJ2-7|TRBV5-1|.|.
CASSSGTALSEQYF
TGCGCCAGCAGCTCCGGGACGGCCCTCTCCGAGCAGTACTTC
>TRBJ1-4|TRBV7-2|.|.
CASGDGPTNEKLFF
TGTGCCAGCGGGGATGGACCAACTAATGAAAAACTGTTTTTT
>TRBJ2-3|TRBV12-3/TRBV12-4|.|.
CASSLYLGSGQYF
TGTGCCAGCAGTTTATACCTCGGGTCAGGGCAGTATTTT
>TRBJ2-7|TRBV15|.|few
CATSRGGDSYEQYF
TGTGCCACCAGCAGAGGGGGGGACTCCTACGAGCAGTACTTC
>TRBJ2-1|TRBV5-8|.|few
CASSLRGTGYNEQFF
TGTGCCAGCAGCTTGAGGGGGACCGGGTACAATGAGCAGTTCTTC
>TRBJ1-1|TRBV4-1|.|.
CASSGAPSGTEAFF
TGCGCCAGCAGCGGGGCTCCATCGGGGACTGAAGCTTTCTTT
>TRBJ2-6|TRBV12-3/TRBV12-4|TRBD1|.
CASSSAGSGTGAFNVLTF
TGTGCCAGCAGTTCCGCCGGGTCCGGGACAGGGGCCTTCAACGTCCTGACTTTC
>TRBJ1-5|TRBV12-3/TRBV12-4|.|.
CASSSNERAQHF
TGTGCCAGCAGCTCAAATGAGAGGGCCCAGCATTTT
>TRBJ2-4|TRBV27|TRBD2|few
CASSPAGGLAKNIQYF
TGTGCCAGCAGCCCAGCGGGGGGGCTGGCCAAAAACATTCAGTACTTC
>TRBJ2-7|TRBV7-8|.|few
CASSLAGSGSYEQYF
TGTGCCAGCAGCTTAGCGGGGTCAGGAAGCTACGAGCAGTACTTC
>TRBJ2-6|TRBV20-1|TRBD1|.
CSAITGGTGANVLTF
TGCAGTGCTATTACAGGGGGCACTGGGGCCAACGTCCTGACTTTC
>TRBJ2-1|TRBV4-1|.|many
CASSRDFNSYNEQFF
TGCGCCAGCAGCCGCGACTTTAACTCCTACAATGAGCAGTTCTTC
>TRBJ1-1|TRBV19|TRBD1|.
CASSNQGQGRGATEAFF
TGTGCCAGTAGTAACCAAGGACAGGGGCGAGGGGCCACTGAAGCTTTCTTT
>TRBJ2-1|TRBV12-3/TRBV12-4|TRBD2|.
CASRPGTSGSRGQFF
TGTGCCAGCAGACCCGGGACTAGCGGGAGTCGGGGGCAGTTCTTC
>TRBJ2-5|TRBV4-2|.|.
CASSHGKGGEETQYF
TGTGCCAGCAGCCATGGTAAAGGAGGGGAAGAGACCCAGTACTTC
>TRBJ2-1|TRBV6-4|.|.
CASRVQRPLGDEQFF
TGTGCCAGCAGAGTCCAACGCCCTCTGGGCGATGAGCAGTTCTTC
>TRBJ2-7|TRBV18|.|.
CASSAGGYEQYF
TGTGCCAGCTCAGCAGGCGGCTACGAGCAGTACTTC
>TRBJ2-1|TRBV18|TRBD2|.
CASSPGLTDEQFF
TGTGCCAGCTCCCCGGGACTAACGGATGAGCAGTTCTTC
>TRBJ1-3|TRBV18|.|.
CASSPRTFGNTIYF
TGTGCCAGCTCACCCCGCACCTTTGGAAACACCATATATTTT
>TRBJ1-1|TRBV6-5|TRBD1|.
CASSSWTGGSTEAFF
TGTGCCAGCAGTTCCTGGACAGGCGGGAGCACTGAAGCTTTCTTT
>TRBJ2-7|TRBV20-1|.|few
CSAKDFLSYEQYF
TGCAGTGCTAAGGACTTCCTCTCCTACGAGCAGTACTTC
>TRBJ1-2|TRBV13|TRBD1|.
CASSSSDRGSYGYTF
TGTGCCAGCAGCTCCTCGGACAGGGGAAGCTATGGCTACACCTTC
>TRBJ2-5|TRBV12-3/TRBV12-4|TRBD2|few
CASSLLAGDLKETQYF
TGTGCCAGCAGTTTATTGGCGGGAGACTTAAAAGAGACCCAGTACTTC
>TRBJ2-3|TRBV5-1|.|few
CASSLNRRTDTQYF
TGCGCCAGCAGCTTGAATCGTCGGACAGATACGCAGTATTTT
>TRBJ2-3|TRBV18|TRBD2|few
CASSPLAGASDTQYF
TGTGCCAGCTCACCACTAGCGGGAGCTTCAGATACGCAGTATTTT
>TRBJ2-7|TRBV20-1|.|few
CSAGQPPQGREQYF
TGCAGTGCTGGACAGCCCCCACAGGGCCGGGAGCAGTACTTC
>TRBJ2-6|TRBV7-3|TRBD1|few
CASSLTGTGSSGANVLTF
TGTGCCAGCTCCCTTACCGGGACAGGGAGCTCTGGGGCCAACGTCCTGACTTTC
>TRBJ2-7|TRBV10-2|.|few
CASRAGQRLDEQYF
TGCGCCAGCAGGGCAGGACAACGCCTGGACGAGCAGTACTTC
>TRBJ2-5|TRBV29-1|.|few
CSSVGNNEETQYF
TGCAGCTCCGTGGGGAACAACGAAGAGACCCAGTACTTC
>TRBJ2-3|TRBV12-3/TRBV12-4|.|once
CASSLFQGLMSDTQYF
TGTGCCAGCAGTTTGTTCCAGGGCCTCATGTCAGATACGCAGTATTTT
>TRBJ1-1|TRBV5-1|TRBD1|.
CASSPGQGAMNTEAFF
TGCGCCAGCAGCCCGGGACAGGGGGCAATGAACACTGAAGCTTTCTTT
>TRBJ2-5|TRBV4-1|TRBD1|few
CASSTPGGMMGTGSQETQYF
TGCGCCAGCAGCACCCCCGGTGGTATGATGGGGACAGGCTCCCAAGAGACCCAGTACTTC
>TRBJ2-5|TRBV19|TRBD1|few
CASSIVTGGSETQYF
TGTGCCAGTAGTATAGTGACAGGGGGTAGCGAGACCCAGTACTTC
>TRBJ1-2|TRBV12-3/TRBV12-4|TRBD1|.
CASSLFAPVGQGSIGGYTF
TGTGCCAGCAGTTTGTTCGCCCCCGTGGGACAGGGTAGTATAGGTGGCTACACCTTC
>TRBJ2-3|TRBV7-9|.|.
CASSLLGQSTDTQYF
TGTGCCAGCAGCTTGTTGGGACAAAGCACAGATACGCAGTATTTT
>TRBJ2-2|TRBV9|TRBD1|few
CASKGTGSTGELFF
TGTGCCAGCAAAGGGACAGGGTCCACCGGGGAGCTGTTTTTT
>TRBJ2-5|TRBV11-2|TRBD2|few
CASSWSLAGGPETQYF
TGTGCCAGCAGCTGGTCGCTAGCGGGGGGGCCGGAGACCCAGTACTTC
>TRBJ2-5|TRBV9|TRBD2|few
CASSPMRTSEYQETQYF
TGTGCCAGCAGCCCTATGAGGACTAGCGAGTACCAAGAGACCCAGTACTTC
>TRBJ1-5|TRBV24-1|.|few
CATSHRDPNQPQHF
TGTGCCACCAGCCATAGGGATCCCAATCAGCCCCAGCATTTT
>TRBJ2-3|TRBV27|.|many
CASSPLGARGLTDTQYF
TGTGCCAGCAGTCCCTTGGGAGCGCGGGGTCTCACAGATACGCAGTATTTT
>TRBJ1-1|TRBV4-1|.|.
CASSHPRRGIGGEAFF
TGCGCCAGCAGCCATCCGCGGAGGGGTATCGGAGGGGAAGCTTTCTTT
>TRBJ1-1|TRBV27|.|.
CASRLTDTEAFF
TGTGCCAGCAGACTAACGGACACTGAAGCTTTCTTT
>TRBJ2-5|TRBV4-3|TRBD1|many
CASSQAGTPTGAQYF
TGCGCCAGCAGCCAAGCCGGGACACCAACAGGGGCCCAGTACTTC
>TRBJ2-7|TRBV7-9|TRBD1|.
CASSMGQGVDEQYF
TGTGCCAGCAGCATGGGACAGGGGGTGGACGAGCAGTACTTC
>TRBJ2-1|TRBV15|.|.
CATSRDNVANEQFF
TGTGCCACCAGCAGAGATAACGTAGCTAATGAGCAGTTCTTC
>TRBJ1-2|TRBV6-5|.|few
CASIRGDGGYTF
TGTGCCTCTATAAGGGGGGATGGCGGCTACACCTTC
>TRBJ2-2|TRBV5-1|.|.
CASSLQGTNTGELFF
TGCGCCAGCAGCTTGCAGGGAACGAACACCGGGGAGCTGTTTTTT